This TCR beta chain is from a study of identical twins. Study-wide results and caveats: Cord blood's abundant beta clonotypes had fewer insertions, unlike memory repertoires.

A few counts support this clonotype. Its target is not known. This CDR3 spans 15 amino acids. The germline V and J ends were trimmed by 7 bases and 0 bases, with 12 bases remaining between them. CDR1 is SEHNR, CDR2 FQNEAQ, per germline (reference sequence). One entry per CDR3 protein results from TCRdb running MiXCR on the 5' RACE reads. The table has some 500,000 distinct CDR3 sequences, 9% to 10% seen once. The same data also contributed to another study, on yellow fever vaccine responses in identical twins. This second study says: Twins reportedly appeared to share part of their vaccine T cell response while keeping part individual.

The source material was PBMCs. The chain couples TRBV7-9 to TRBJ2-2, with a weak D call TRBD2 (6 bases). The receptor was isolated from a woman in her late teens or twenties in good health. The CDR3 is CASTQGGANTGELFF. The DNA for the CDR3 is TGTGCCAGCACCCAGGGCGGGGCGAACACCGGGGAGCTGTTTTTT.